The following is a T cell receptor (beta chain) sequence with its context. Only a few counts were recorded for this clone. The specificity of this receptor is unknown. The sample holds no much larger clone one base away, and base qualities are not on file. The ViraFEST assay stimulated PBMC with viral peptide pools and then used TCR sequencing to identify antigen-specific CD4+ T cell clonotypes by expansion. After less than 13 days of culture, CD4+ T cells were isolated with the EasySep CD4+ T cell isolation kit. Convalescent patients had PCR-confirmed SARS-CoV-2 infection between March and December 2020, before Alpha, Beta and Delta variants emerged in the United States. Two million PBMC per well were cultured with approximately 10 ug/ml peptides in IMDM containing about 5% human AB serum, approximately 9.9 IU/ml IL-2 and gentamicin. On days 3 and 7, half of the culture medium was replaced with fresh IL-2-containing medium. Each peptide stimulation condition was cultured in triplicate wells unless otherwise noted. Using Ficoll-Paque Plus gradient centrifugation, PBMC were separated from whole blood and then either used fresh or cryopreserved at -140C. Genomic DNA was extracted from cultured CD4+ T cells with the QIAamp micro DNA kit.

Library preparation was by the immunoSEQ multiplex PCR assay. DNA from the CD4+ T cells that had been cultured and isolated underwent TCR beta CDR3 sequencing. The authors' pipeline ran thus. Non-productive TCR sequences were discarded, and reads were trimmed to the CDR3 region, with only CDR3s of 7 or more amino acids retained. The MANAFEST web app was used to identify antigen-specific clonotypes by comparing expansion in peptide wells with expansion in reference cultures. To be called positive, a clone needed expansion at FDR<0.05 compared with the reference and with all other wells, an odds ratio greater than 5, and a frequency greater than 0.1% in two replicate wells. Clonotypes significantly expanded in SARS-CoV-2 spike wells and in at least one common cold coronavirus spike condition were defined as cross-reactive. CDR3 similarity was assessed by Levenshtein distance using the stringdist R package, and unrooted trees were constructed with ape in R 3.6.1. The immuneACCESS repertoire file appears here via TCRdb, limited to in-frame rearrangements. These files lack a portion of the clones; in checked studies, under half of the deficit traces to unresolved V genes, and the cause of the others is not known. V and J calls and clone size are copied from that table; D and trimming were computed from the DNA. The table for this sample lists roughly 45,000 clones; more than 60% of them were counted only once. Roughly 30% of the sample is in the top ten clones.

These data originate in a study of vaccination effects on CD4 cells after COVID-19 (dated by TCRdb to the early 2020s). About the study as a whole: Each participant got two doses of an mRNA SARS-CoV-2 vaccine, either BNT162b2 or mRNA-1273. Pre-vaccine samples from a couple of convalescent patients were drawn 16 days and one week before the first dose, 142 and 148 days after COVID-19 diagnosis. In both COVID-19 convalescent patients and infection-naive vaccine recipients, the study compared SARS-CoV-2 spike-specific CD4+ TCR repertoires from before mRNA vaccination with those from after it. Altogether, 10 COVID-19 convalescent patients and several SARS-CoV-2-naive healthy vaccine recipients made up the full study. In the study, cultures from other donors were sequenced using the Oncomine TCR Beta short-read assay on an Illumina iSeq 100. Overall results and qualifications from the work: In convalescent patients, the post-vaccine spike-reactive repertoire consisted mainly of new vaccine-induced clones, largely distinct from infection-induced clones. At late post-vaccination timepoints, both infection-induced and vaccine-induced clones showed marked clonal contraction, consistent with waning T cell responses. The study was limited by a small number of convalescent patients and lacked early post-infection timepoints.

The CDR3 contains 15 residues, cysteine and phenylalanine counted. CDR3 DNA is the only sequence kept; it has 45 bases, read in frame from the first base. CDR1 is given as SGDLS and CDR2 as YYNGEE, both from the germline V gene. Relative to germline, V is missing 0 bases and J is missing 3 bases, with 6 bases of the junction outside any gene match. The sample was CD4+ T cells from PBMCs cultured with a peptide pool, taken before COVID-19 vaccination. The chain was built from TRBV9 and TRBJ2-7, and 7 junctional nucleotides match TRBD1. The receptor comes from a human donor who had a prior SARS-CoV-2 infection. The CDR3 protein is CASSVEAGGNYEQYF. The bases are TGTGCCAGCAGCGTAGAGGCAGGGGGAAACTACGAGCAGTACTTC.